This TCR beta chain appears in the sequencing data of a study of technical replicates of blood from a few donors. TCRdb's copy holds only in-frame clones and misses some; the assay was immunoSEQ multiplex PCR. Of about 59,000 clones detected, 80% to 95% appear once; the ten largest clones hold approximately 4%. Germline V gene lookup returns CDR1 MNHEY and CDR2 SVGAGI. V dropped 0 bases and J dropped 6 bases, with 12 bases sitting between them. The CDR3 consists of 14 residues. Sequenced material: PBMCs. V and J are TRBV6-5 and TRBJ2-7, with D possibly matching TRBD2 (7 bases). The receptor's source is a human donor in good health. Some clones in this sample may be carry-over from other donors' samples. CDR3 DNA: TGTGCCAGCAGTTACTCGATCGGGGGGCGCGAGCAGTACTTC. This encodes CASSYSIGGREQYF.